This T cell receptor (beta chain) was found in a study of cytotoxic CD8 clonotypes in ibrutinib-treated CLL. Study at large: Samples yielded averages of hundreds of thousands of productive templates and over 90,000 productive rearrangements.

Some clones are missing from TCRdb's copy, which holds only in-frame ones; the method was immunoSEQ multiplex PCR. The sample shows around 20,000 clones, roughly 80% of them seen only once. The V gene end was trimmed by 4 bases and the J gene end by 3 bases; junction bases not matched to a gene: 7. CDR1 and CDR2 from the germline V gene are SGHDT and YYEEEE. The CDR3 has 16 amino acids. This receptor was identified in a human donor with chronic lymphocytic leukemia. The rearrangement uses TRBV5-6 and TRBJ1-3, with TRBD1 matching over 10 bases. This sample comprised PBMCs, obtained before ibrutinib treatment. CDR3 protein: CASSPDRGLGGNTIYF. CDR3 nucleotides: TGTGCCAGCAGCCCCGACAGGGGGCTGGGTGGAAACACCATATATTTT.